The rows below give T cell receptor beta chains drawn from one sample of a study of blood T cell repertoires in COVID-19. Assay used: immunoSEQ multiplex PCR; TCRdb lists only in-frame clones, some missing. The table lists fewer than 250,000 clones, roughly nine tenths of them singletons. Input material: peripheral blood. The origin of the receptors is a man aged 25-45 years with acute or convalescent COVID-19. CDR3s include the opening cysteine and the closing phenylalanine or tryptophan.

v_gene	j_gene	CDR3aa
TRBV28	TRBJ1-1	CASSAIPFGQGARGNTEAFF
TRBV29-1	TRBJ2-7	CSVLGGSYEQYF
TRBV6-5	TRBJ1-1	CASSYTGAAEAFF
TRBV29-1	TRBJ1-2	CSVLDRGHPINYGYTF
TRBV19	TRBJ1-2	CASSLGDNRGETF
TRBV7-3	TRBJ2-7	CASSPGPAVGEQYF
TRBV18	TRBJ1-1	CASSVTGTGSGTEAFF
TRBV7-3	TRBJ1-2	CASSPKGTGHYGYTF
TRBV10-2	TRBJ1-6	CASSEEYGSSYNSPLHF
TRBV2	TRBJ2-7	CASAGQGAYEQYF
TRBV10-2	TRBJ2-1	CASSEPGQGQNEQFF
TRBV29-1	TRBJ2-7	CSVQQGIYEQYF
TRBV5-1	TRBJ2-7	CASSNGQPGAGEQYF
TRBV4-2	TRBJ2-7	CASSQPEAYHYEQYF
TRBV28	TRBJ1-1	CASSFGQGTEAFF
TRBV2	TRBJ2-7	CASREGPYEQYF
TRBV28	TRBJ1-1	CASSLSGTVFNTEAFF
TRBV6-6	TRBJ1-1	CASIADRLNTEAFF
TRBV9	TRBJ2-5	CASSDQRGGRETQYF
TRBV14	TRBJ1-3	CASSQAAFGVSHLRPIYF
TRBV5-1	TRBJ2-7	CASSLGTVRGQYF
TRBV19	TRBJ2-1	CASSIHGGPYNEQFF
TRBV11-2	TRBJ2-2	CASSLVRRGGTNTGELFF
TRBV28	TRBJ1-1	CASRYTMNTEAFF
TRBV5-1	TRBJ2-5	CASSSTRTAQETQYF
TRBV20-1	TRBJ2-7	CSPQDSYEQYF
TRBV19	TRBJ2-7	CASSTTGQTYEQYF
TRBV7-9	TRBJ2-1	CASTLQTRQGNEQFF
TRBV5-1	TRBJ2-1	CASSLLLSYNEQFF
TRBV28	TRBJ1-3	CASSLLNIRGNTIYF
TRBV28	TRBJ2-7	CASSISYTYEQYF
TRBV28	TRBJ1-5	CASSSARREPQHF
TRBV2	TRBJ1-5	CASSGQAHSNQPQHF
TRBV3-1/TRBV3-2	TRBJ2-5	CASSQTGSRGETQYF
TRBV6-6	TRBJ2-7	CASSHLRTSIYEQYF
TRBV5-6	TRBJ2-3	CASSLVGPTQYF
TRBV12-5	TRBJ1-2	CASGAQQTGNYGYTF
TRBV5-4	TRBJ2-3	CASSLAASGGADTQYF
TRBV18	TRBJ1-2	CASSAIGSKAGGIYGYTF
TRBV29-1	TRBJ2-5	CSVEDGGTQETQYF
TRBV4-1	TRBJ2-7	CASSQDPRTRNEQYF
TRBV19	TRBJ1-5	CASSIQGGANQPQHF
TRBV9	TRBJ2-7	CASSGLAGATFYEQYF
TRBV5-1	TRBJ2-2	CASSFLGELFF
TRBV6-5	TRBJ1-3	CASAGQPYSGNTIYF
TRBV19	TRBJ2-5	CASSFPGQDQETQYF
TRBV30	TRBJ1-2	CAWRLQGAVGYTF
TRBV28	TRBJ2-1	CASSLRGRRNEQFF
TRBV5-1	TRBJ2-7	CASSLADRSWEQYF